Sequencing of this TCR beta chain was carried out in a study of patients and donors after allogeneic stem cell transplantation. Via MiXCR, TCRdb re-called the RT-PCR reads, giving one row per CDR3 protein. The top ten clones hold roughly 6% of a sample with 900,000 to 1,000,000 distinct CDR3 sequences, over 15% of them seen once. CDR1 and CDR2 from the germline V gene are SGHRS and YFSETQ. CDR3 length: 13 residues. Trimming removed 5 bases at V and 2 bases at J, with 10 bases between. This chain joins TRBV5-1 and TRBJ1-2; a possible D gene is TRBD1 (6 bases). The sequenced material came from blood, either unsorted or a sorted T cell fraction (not recorded which). This clonotype originated in a human donor who was either an allogeneic HSCT recipient or a stem cell or donor lymphocyte infusion donor (not recorded which). It is not recorded whose cells these are; they may come from a transplant donor. The CDR3 DNA reads TGCGCCAGCAGACGACAGGAGAACTATGGCTACACCTTC. Its translation: CASRRQENYGYTF.